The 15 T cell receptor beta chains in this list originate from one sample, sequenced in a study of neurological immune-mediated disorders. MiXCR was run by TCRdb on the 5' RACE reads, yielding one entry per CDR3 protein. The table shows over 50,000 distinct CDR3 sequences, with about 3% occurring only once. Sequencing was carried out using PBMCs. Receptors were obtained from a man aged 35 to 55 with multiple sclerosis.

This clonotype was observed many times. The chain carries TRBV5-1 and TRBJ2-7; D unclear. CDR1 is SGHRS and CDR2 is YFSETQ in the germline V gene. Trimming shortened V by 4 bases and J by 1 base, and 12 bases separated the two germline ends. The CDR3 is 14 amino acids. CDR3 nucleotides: TGCGCCAGCAGCGCCCAGAGTTTTTCCTACGAGCAGTACTTC. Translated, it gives CASSAQSFSYEQYF.

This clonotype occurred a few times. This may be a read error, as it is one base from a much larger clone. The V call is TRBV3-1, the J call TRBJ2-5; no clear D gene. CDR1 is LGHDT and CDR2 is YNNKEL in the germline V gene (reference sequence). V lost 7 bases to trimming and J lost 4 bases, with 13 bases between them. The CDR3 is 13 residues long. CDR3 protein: CASTMEIRETQYF. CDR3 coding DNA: TGTGCCAGCACCATGGAAATCAGAGAGACCCAGTACTTC.

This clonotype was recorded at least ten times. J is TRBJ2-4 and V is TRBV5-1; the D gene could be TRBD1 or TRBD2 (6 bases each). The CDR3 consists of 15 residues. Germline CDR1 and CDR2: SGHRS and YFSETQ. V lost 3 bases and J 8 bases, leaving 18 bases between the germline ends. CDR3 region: CASSSDSQGGDIQYF. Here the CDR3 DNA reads TGCGCCAGCAGCTCGGACTCACAGGGCGGGGACATTCAGTACTTC.

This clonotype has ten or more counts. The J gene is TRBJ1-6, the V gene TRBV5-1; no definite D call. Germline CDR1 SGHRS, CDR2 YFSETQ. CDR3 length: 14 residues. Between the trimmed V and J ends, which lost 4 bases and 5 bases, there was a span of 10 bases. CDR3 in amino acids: CASSGGTDNSPLHF. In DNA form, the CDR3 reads TGCGCCAGCAGCGGCGGAACGGATAATTCACCCCTCCACTTT.

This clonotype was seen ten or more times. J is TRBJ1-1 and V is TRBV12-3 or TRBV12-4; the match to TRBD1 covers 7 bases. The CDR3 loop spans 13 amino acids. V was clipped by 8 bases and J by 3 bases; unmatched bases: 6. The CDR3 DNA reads TGTGCCAGCTCCCAGGGGGTCTACACTGAAGCTTTCTTT. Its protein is CASSQGVYTEAFF.

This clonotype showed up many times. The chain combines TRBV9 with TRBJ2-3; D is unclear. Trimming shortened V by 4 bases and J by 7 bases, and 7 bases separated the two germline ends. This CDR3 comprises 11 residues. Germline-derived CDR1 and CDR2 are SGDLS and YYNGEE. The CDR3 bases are TGTGCCAGCAGCTTGGGGAATACGCAGTATTTT. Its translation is CASSLGNTQYF.

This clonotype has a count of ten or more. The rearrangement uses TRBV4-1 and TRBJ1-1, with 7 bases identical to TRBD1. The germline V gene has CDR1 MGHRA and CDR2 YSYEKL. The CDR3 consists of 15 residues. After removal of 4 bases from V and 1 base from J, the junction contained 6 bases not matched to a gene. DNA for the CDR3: TGCGCCAGCAGCCCCGGGGACAGACCGAACACTGAAGCTTTCTTT. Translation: CASSPGDRPNTEAFF.

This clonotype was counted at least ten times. CDR3 sequence: CASSTSGGVYEQYF. For the CDR3, the DNA is TGCGCCAGCAGCACTAGCGGGGGAGTCTACGAGCAGTACTTC. The genes are TRBV5-1 and TRBJ2-7, with 11 bases lining up with TRBD2. The trim removed 4 bases at V and 3 bases at J, leaving 3 bases unmatched. CDR3 length: 14 amino acids. Germline values: CDR1 SGHRS, CDR2 YFSETQ.

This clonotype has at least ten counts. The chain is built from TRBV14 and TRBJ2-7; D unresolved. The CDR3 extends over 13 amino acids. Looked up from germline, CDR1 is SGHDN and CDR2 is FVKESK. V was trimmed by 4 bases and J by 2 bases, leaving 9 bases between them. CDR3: CASSPGRAYEQYF. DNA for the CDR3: TGTGCCAGCAGCCCTGGACGGGCCTACGAGCAGTACTTC.

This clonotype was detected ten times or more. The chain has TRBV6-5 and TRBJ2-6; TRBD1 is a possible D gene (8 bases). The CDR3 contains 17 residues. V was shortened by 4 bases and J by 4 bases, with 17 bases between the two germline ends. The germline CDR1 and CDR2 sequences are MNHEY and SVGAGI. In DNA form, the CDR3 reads TGTGCCAGCAGTTTCATGACAGGGGACTACGGGGCCAACGTCCTGACTTTC. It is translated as CASSFMTGDYGANVLTF.

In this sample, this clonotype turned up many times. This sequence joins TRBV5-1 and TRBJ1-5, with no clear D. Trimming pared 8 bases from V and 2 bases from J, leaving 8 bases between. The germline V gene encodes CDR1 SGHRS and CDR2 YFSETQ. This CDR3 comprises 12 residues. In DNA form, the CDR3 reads TGCGCCAGGATTATAGGCAATCAGCCCCAGCATTTT. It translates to CARIIGNQPQHF. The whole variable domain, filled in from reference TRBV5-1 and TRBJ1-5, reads KAGVTQTPRYLIKTRGQQVTLSCSPISGHRSVSWYQQTPGQGLQFLFEYFSETQRNKGNFPGRFSGRQFSNSRSEMNVSTLELGDSALYLCARIIGNQPQHFGDGTRLSIL.

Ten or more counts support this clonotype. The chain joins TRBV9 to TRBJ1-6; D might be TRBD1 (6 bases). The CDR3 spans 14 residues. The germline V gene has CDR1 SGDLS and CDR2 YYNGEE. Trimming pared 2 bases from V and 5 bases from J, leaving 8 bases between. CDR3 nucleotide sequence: TGTGCCAGCAGCGTGAGGACAGATAATTCACCCCTCCACTTT. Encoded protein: CASSVRTDNSPLHF. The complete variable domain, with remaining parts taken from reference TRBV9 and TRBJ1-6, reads DSGVTQTPKHLITATGQRVTLRCSPRSGDLSVYWYQQSLDQGLQFLIQYYNGEERAKGNILERFSAQQFPDLHSELNLSSLELGDSALYFCASSVRTDNSPLHFGNGTRLTVT.

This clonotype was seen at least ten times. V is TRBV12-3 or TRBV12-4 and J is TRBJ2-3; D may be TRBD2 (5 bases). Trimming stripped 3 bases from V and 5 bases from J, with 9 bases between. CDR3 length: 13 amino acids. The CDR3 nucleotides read TGTGCCAGCAGTTTGGAGGAGGTAGATACGCAGTATTTT. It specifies CASSLEEVDTQYF.

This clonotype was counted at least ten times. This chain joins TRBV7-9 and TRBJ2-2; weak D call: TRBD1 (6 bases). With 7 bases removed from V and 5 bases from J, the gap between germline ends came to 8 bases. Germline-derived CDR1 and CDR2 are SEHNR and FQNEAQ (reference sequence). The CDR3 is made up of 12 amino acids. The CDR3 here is CASNQGTGELFF. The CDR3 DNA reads TGTGCCAGCAACCAGGGGACCGGGGAGCTGTTTTTT.

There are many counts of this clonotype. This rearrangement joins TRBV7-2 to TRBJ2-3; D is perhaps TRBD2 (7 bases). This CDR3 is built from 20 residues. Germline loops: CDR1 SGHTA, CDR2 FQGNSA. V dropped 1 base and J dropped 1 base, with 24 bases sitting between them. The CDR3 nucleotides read TGTGCCAGCAGCTTAGAGGGTCCGGGGGGACAATATAGGCGCACAGATACGCAGTATTTT. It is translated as CASSLEGPGGQYRRTDTQYF. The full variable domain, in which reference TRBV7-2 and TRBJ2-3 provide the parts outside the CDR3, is GAGVSQSPSNKVTEKGKDVELRCDPISGHTALYWYRQSLGQGLEFLIYFQGNSAPDKSGLPSDRFSAERTGGSVSTLTIQRTQQEDSAVYLCASSLEGPGGQYRRTDTQYFGPGTRLTVL.